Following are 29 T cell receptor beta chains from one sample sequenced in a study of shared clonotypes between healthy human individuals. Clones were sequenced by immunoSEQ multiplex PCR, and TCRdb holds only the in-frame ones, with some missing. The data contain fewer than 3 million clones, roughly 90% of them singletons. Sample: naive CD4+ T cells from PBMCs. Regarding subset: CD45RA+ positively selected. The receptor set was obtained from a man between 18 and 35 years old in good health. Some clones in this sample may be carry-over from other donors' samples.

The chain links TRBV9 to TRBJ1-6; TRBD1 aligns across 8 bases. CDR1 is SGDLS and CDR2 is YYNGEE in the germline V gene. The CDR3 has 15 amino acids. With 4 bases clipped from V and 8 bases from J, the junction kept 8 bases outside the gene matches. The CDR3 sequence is CASSSNDRGYSPLHF. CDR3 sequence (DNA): TGTGCCAGCAGCTCAAACGACAGGGGCTATTCACCCCTCCACTTT.

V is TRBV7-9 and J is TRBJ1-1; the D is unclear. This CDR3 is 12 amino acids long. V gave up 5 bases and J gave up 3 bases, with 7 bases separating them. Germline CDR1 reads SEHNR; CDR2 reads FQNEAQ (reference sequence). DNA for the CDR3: TGTGCCAGCAGCCCCGGTCACACTGAAGCTTTCTTT. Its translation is CASSPGHTEAFF. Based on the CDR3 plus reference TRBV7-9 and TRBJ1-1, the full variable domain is DTGVSQNPRHKITKRGQNVTFRCDPISEHNRLYWYRQTLGQGPEFLTYFQNEAQLEKSRLLSDRFSAERPKGSFSTLEIQRTEQGDSAMYLCASSPGHTEAFFGQGTRLTVV.

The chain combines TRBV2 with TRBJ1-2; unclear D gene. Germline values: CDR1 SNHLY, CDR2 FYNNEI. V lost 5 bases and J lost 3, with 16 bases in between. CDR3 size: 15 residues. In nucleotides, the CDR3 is TGTGCCAGCAGTACCGAAATAGGGTTCGACTATGGCTACACCTTC. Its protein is CASSTEIGFDYGYTF.

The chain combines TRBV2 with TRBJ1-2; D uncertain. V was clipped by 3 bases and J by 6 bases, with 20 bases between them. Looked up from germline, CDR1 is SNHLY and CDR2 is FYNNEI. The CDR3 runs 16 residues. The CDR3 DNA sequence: TGTGCCAGCAGTGATGGAGCGCAGATCCCTACCCATGGCTACACCTTC. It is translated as CASSDGAQIPTHGYTF.

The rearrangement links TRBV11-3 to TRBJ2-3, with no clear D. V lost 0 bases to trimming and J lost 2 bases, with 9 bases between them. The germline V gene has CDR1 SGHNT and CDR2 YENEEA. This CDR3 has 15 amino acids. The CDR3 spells CASSLDGLSTDTQYF. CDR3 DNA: TGTGCCAGCAGCTTAGATGGCTTATCCACAGATACGCAGTATTTT.

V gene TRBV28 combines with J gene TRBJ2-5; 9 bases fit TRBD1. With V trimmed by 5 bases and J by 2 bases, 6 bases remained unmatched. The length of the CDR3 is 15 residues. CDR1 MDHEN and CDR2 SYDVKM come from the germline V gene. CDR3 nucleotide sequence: TGTGCCAGCAGTCCACAGGGGGCCGCGCAAGAGACCCAGTACTTC. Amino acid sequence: CASSPQGAAQETQYF. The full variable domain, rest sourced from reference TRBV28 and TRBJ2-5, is DVKVTQSSRYLVKRTGEKVFLECVQDMDHENMFWYRQDPGLGLRLIYFSYDVKMKEKGDIPEGYSVSREKKERFSLILESASTNQTSMYLCASSPQGAAQETQYFGPGTRLLVL.

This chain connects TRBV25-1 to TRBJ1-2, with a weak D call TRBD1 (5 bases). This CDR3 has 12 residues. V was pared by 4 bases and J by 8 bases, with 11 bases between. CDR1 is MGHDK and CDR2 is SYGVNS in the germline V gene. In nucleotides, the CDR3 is TGTGCCAGCAGTGGAAGGGGTTTCGGCTACACCTTC. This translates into CASSGRGFGYTF.

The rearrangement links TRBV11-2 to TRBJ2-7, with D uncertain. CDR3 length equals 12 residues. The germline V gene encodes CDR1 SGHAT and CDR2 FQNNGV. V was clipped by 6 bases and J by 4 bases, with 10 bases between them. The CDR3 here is CASSRLRYEQYF. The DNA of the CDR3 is TGTGCCAGCAGTCGACTGAGATACGAGCAGTACTTC.

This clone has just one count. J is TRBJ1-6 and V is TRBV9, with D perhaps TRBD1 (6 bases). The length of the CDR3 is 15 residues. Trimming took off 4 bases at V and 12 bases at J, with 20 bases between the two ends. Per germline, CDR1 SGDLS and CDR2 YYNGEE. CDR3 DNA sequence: TGTGCCAGCAGCCCGTCGGCACAGGGAATTGGACCCCTCCACTTT. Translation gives CASSPSAQGIGPLHF.

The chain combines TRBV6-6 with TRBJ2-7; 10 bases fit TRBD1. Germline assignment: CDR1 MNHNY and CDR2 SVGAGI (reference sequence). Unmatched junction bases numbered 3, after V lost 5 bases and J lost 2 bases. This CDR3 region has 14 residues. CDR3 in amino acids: CASSTGTGAYEQYF. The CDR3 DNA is TGTGCCAGCAGTACCGGGACAGGGGCCTACGAGCAGTACTTC.

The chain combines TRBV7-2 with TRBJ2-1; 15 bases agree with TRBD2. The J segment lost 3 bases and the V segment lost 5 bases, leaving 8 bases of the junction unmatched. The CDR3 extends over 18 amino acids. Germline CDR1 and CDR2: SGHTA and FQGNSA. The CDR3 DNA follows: TGTGCCAGCAGCGTACGGACTAGCGGGAGGGTCGGCTACAATGAGCAGTTCTTC. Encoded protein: CASSVRTSGRVGYNEQFF.

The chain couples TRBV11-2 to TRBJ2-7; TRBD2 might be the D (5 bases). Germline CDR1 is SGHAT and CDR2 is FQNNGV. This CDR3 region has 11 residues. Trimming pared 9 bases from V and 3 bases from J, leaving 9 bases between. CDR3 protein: CASLRDYEQYF. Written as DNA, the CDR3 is TGTGCCAGTCTACGGGACTACGAGCAGTACTTC.

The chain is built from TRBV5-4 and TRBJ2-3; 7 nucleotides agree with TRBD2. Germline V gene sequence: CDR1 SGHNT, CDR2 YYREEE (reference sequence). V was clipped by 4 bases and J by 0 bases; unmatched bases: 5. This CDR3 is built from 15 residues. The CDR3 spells CASSGGGASTDTQYF. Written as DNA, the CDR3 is TGTGCCAGCAGCGGGGGGGGAGCGAGCACAGATACGCAGTATTTT.

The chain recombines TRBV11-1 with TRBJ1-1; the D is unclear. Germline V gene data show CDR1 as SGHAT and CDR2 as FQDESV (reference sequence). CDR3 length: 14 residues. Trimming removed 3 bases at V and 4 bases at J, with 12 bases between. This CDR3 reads CASSFEGRGTEAFF. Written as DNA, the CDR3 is TGTGCCAGCAGCTTCGAGGGTCGGGGCACTGAAGCTTTCTTT.

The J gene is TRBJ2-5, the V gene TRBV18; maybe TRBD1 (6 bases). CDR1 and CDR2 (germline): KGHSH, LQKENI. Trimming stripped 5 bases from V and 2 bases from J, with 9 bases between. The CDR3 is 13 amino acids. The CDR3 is CASSSGHQETQYF. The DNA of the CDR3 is TGTGCCAGCTCATCGGGACATCAAGAGACCCAGTACTTC.

This CDR3 reads CASSLGVGAGVVDEQFF. In DNA, the CDR3 is TGCGCCAGCAGCTTGGGGGTAGGAGCGGGAGTGGTCGATGAGCAGTTCTTC. The genes are TRBV5-1 and TRBJ2-1, with TRBD2 matching 8 bases. Per the germline V gene, CDR1 is SGHRS and CDR2 is YFSETQ. The J segment lost 8 bases and the V segment lost 0 bases, leaving 13 bases of the junction unmatched. The CDR3 loop spans 17 amino acids.

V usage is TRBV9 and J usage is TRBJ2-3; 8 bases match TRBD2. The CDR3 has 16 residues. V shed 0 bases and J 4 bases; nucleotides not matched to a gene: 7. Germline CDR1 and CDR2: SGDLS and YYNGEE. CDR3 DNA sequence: TGTGCCAGCAGCGTAGCGGCGGGAGGCGGGGCAGATACGCAGTATTTT. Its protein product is CASSVAAGGGADTQYF. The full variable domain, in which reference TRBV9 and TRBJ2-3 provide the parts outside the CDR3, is DSGVTQTPKHLITATGQRVTLRCSPRSGDLSVYWYQQSLDQGLQFLIQYYNGEERAKGNILERFSAQQFPDLHSELNLSSLELGDSALYFCASSVAAGGGADTQYFGPGTRLTVL.

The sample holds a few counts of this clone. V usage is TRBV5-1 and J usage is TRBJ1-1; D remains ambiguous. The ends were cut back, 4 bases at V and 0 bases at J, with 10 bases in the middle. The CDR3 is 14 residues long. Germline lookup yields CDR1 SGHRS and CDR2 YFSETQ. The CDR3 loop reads CASSMETMNTEAFF. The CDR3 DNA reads TGCGCCAGCAGCATGGAAACAATGAACACTGAAGCTTTCTTT.

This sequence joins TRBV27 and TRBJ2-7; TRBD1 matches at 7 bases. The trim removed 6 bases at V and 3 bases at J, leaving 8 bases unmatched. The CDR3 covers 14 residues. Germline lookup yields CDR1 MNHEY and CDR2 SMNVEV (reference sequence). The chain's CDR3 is CASRTGTALYEQYF. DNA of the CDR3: TGTGCCAGCAGAACCGGGACAGCTCTCTACGAGCAGTACTTC.

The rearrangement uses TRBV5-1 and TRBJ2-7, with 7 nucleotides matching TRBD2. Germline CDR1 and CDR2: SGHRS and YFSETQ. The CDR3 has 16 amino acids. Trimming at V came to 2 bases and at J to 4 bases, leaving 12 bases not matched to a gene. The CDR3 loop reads CASSLLGGREVYEQYF. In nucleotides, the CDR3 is TGCGCCAGCAGCTTACTTGGAGGGAGGGAAGTGTACGAGCAGTACTTC.

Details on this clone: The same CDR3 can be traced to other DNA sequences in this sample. The DNA for the CDR3 is TGTGCCAGCAGCCCCGGGCCAAATCAGCCCCAGCATTTT. It is translated as CASSPGPNQPQHF. V gene TRBV5-5 combines with J gene TRBJ1-5; D gene uncertain. CDR1 and CDR2 (germline): SGHKS, YYEKEE (reference sequence). V was cut by 4 bases and J by 4 bases, with 9 bases left in between. The CDR3 sequence is 13 residues long.

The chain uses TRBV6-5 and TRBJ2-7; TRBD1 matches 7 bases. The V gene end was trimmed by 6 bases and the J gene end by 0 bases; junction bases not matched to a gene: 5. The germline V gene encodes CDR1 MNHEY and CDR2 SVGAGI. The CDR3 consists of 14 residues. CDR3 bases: TGTGCCAGCAGACGGACAGGTACCTCCTACGAGCAGTACTTC. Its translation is CASRRTGTSYEQYF.

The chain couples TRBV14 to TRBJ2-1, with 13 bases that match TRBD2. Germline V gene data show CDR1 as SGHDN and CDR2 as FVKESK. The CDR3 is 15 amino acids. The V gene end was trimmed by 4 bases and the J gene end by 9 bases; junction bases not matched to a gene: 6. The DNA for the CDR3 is TGTGCCAGCAGCCGAGGACTAGCGGGAGTTTTTGAGCAGTTCTTC. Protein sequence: CASSRGLAGVFEQFF. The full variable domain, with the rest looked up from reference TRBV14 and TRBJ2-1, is EAGVTQFPSHSVIEKGQTVTLRCDPISGHDNLYWYRRVMGKEIKFLLHFVKESKQDESGMPNNRFLAERTGGTYSTLKVQPAELEDSGVYFCASSRGLAGVFEQFFGPGTRLTVL.

The CDR3: CASSSMGQGFNEKLFF. In DNA form, the CDR3 reads TGTGCCAGCAGTTCTATGGGACAGGGATTTAATGAAAAACTGTTTTTT. The gene calls are TRBV2 and TRBJ1-4, with 9 nucleotides matching TRBD1. The CDR3 length is 16 residues. V was clipped by 5 bases and J by 4 bases; unmatched bases: 8. Germline CDR1 is SNHLY and CDR2 is FYNNEI.

This chain's CDR3 is CASGGTAVGEQYF. The CDR3 nucleotides read TGTGCCAGCGGCGGGACAGCCGTAGGGGAGCAGTACTTC. V is TRBV2 and J is TRBJ2-5, with D perhaps matching TRBD1 (7 bases). Germline V CDR1 and CDR2: SNHLY, FYNNEI. Trimming shortened V by 8 bases and J by 11 bases, and 21 bases separated the two germline ends. The CDR3 is 13 residues long. Full variable domain (missing parts from reference TRBV2 and TRBJ2-5): EPEVTQTPSHQVTQMGQEVILRCVPISNHLYFYWYRQILGQKVEFLVSFYNNEISEKSEIFDDQFSVERPDGSNFTLKIRSTKLEDSAMYFCASGGTAVGEQYFGPGTRLLVL.

Here the CDR3 DNA reads TGCGCCAGCAGCTTGGGTTGGGGTAGCGGGAGGGATTTCTACGAGCAGTACTTC. Encoded protein: CASSLGWGSGRDFYEQYF. The rearrangement uses TRBV5-1 and TRBJ2-7; 11 bases align to TRBD2. Looked up from germline, CDR1 is SGHRS and CDR2 is YFSETQ. V was pared by 0 bases and J by 3 bases, with 11 bases of the junction left unmatched. This CDR3 has 18 residues.

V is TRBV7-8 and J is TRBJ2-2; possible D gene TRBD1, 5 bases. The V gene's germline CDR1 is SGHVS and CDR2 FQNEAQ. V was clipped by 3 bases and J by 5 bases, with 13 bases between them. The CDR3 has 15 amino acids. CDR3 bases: TGTGCCAGCAGCTTCTCAGGGAAGGTAACCGGGGAGCTGTTTTTT. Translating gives CASSFSGKVTGELFF.

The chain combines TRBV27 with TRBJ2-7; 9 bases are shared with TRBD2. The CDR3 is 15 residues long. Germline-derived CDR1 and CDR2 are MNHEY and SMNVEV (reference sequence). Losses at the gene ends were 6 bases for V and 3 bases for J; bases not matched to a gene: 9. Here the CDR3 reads CASRVSGRQVYEQYF. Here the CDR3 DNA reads TGTGCCAGCAGGGTTAGCGGGAGACAAGTCTACGAGCAGTACTTC.

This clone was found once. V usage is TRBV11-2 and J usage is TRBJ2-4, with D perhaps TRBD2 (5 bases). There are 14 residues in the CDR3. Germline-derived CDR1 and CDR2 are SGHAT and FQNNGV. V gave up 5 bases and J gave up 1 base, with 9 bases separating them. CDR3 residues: CASSPPGAKNIQYF. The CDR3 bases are TGTGCCAGCAGCCCCCCGGGGGCCAAAAACATTCAGTACTTC.